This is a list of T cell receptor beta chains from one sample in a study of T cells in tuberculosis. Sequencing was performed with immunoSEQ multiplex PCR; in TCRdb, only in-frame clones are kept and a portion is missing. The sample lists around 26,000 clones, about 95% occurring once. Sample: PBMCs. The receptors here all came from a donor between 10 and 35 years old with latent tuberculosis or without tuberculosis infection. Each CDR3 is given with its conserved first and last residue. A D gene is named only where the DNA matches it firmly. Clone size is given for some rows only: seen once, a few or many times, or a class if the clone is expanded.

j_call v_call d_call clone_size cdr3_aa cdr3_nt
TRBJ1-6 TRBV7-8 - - CASSLRAGSPLHF TGTGCCAGCAGCTTAAGGGCGGGGTCACCCCTCCACTTT
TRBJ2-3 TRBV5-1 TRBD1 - CASRTGISTDTQYF TGCGCCAGCCGGACAGGGATTAGCACAGATACGCAGTATTTT
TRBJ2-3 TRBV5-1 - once CASSLETVTDTQYF TGCGCCAGCAGCTTGGAGACAGTAACAGATACGCAGTATTTT
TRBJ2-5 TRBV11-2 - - CASIVGLGGQETQYF TGTGCCAGCATCGTAGGACTAGGGGGCCAAGAGACCCAGTACTTC
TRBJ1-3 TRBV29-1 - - CSVGRGTGNTIYF TGCAGCGTTGGGAGGGGTACTGGAAACACCATATATTTT
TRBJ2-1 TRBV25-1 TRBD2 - CASSATSGTNSYNEQFF TGTGCCAGCAGTGCTACATCCGGGACTAATTCCTACAATGAGCAGTTCTTC
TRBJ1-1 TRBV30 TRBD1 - CAWSVQGAIDAFF TGTGCCTGGAGTGTACAGGGGGCGATCGACGCTTTCTTT
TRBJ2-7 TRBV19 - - CASSMEGIAGFEQYF TGTGCCAGTAGTATGGAGGGCATTGCTGGTTTCGAGCAGTACTTC
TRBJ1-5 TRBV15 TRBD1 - CATSREGTGRNQPQHF TGTGCCACCAGCAGAGAAGGGACAGGAAGGAACCAGCCCCAGCATTTT
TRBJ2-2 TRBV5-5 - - CASSLFRGGADTGELFF TGTGCCAGCAGCTTGTTCCGTGGCGGGGCAGACACCGGGGAGCTGTTTTTT
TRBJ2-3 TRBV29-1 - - CSVRLYLSTDTQYF TGCAGCGTCCGACTTTACCTAAGCACAGATACGCAGTATTTT
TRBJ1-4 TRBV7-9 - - CASRSARGSEKLFF TGTGCCTCCCGGTCGGCCAGGGGAAGTGAAAAACTGTTTTTT
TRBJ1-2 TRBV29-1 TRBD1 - CSVGGGTGTGYTF TGCAGCGTTGGAGGCGGGACAGGGACTGGCTACACCTTC
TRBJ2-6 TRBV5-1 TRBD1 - CASSLPNGTGKSGANVLTF TGCGCCAGCAGCTTACCCAACGGGACAGGGAAGTCTGGGGCCAACGTCCTGACTTTC
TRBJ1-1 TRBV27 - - CASSWGGAEAFF TGTGCCAGCAGTTGGGGAGGGGCTGAAGCTTTCTTT
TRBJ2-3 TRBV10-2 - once CASSDMTGDTQYF TGCGCCAGCAGTGATATGACAGGAGATACGCAGTATTTT
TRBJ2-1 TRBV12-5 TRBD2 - CASGLVPSWSSGGALDEQFF TGTGCTAGTGGTTTGGTACCCTCTTGGAGTAGCGGGGGGGCCTTGGATGAGCAGTTCTTC
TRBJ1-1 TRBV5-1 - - CASSLLIRGDTEAFF TGCGCCAGCAGCTTGCTAATCAGGGGAGACACTGAAGCTTTCTTT
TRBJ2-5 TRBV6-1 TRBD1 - CASSDNRGRRETQYF TGTGCCAGCAGTGATAACAGGGGGCGCAGAGAGACCCAGTACTTC
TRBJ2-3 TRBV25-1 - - CATKKEALDTQYF TGTGCCACCAAGAAGGAGGCCCTAGATACGCAGTATTTT
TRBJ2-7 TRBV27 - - CASSWGTYEQYF TGTGCCAGCAGTTGGGGCACCTACGAGCAGTACTTC
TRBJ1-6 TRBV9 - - CASSPTLSSYNSPLHF TGTGCCAGCAGCCCAACGTTGAGCTCCTATAATTCACCCCTCCACTTT
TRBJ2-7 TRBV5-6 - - CASSLGGNSYEQYF TGTGCCAGCAGCTTGGGCGGTAATTCCTACGAGCAGTACTTC
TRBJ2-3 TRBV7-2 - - CASSLSVDTQYF TGTGCCAGCAGCCTCTCGGTAGATACGCAGTATTTT
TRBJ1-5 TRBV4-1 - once CASSQVTGMSNQPQHF TGCGCCAGCAGCCAAGTCACGGGGATGAGCAATCAGCCCCAGCATTTT
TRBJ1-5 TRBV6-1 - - CASSQGYANQPQHF TGTGCCAGCTCGCAGGGGTACGCAAATCAGCCCCAGCATTTT
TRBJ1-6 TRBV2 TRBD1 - CASRYTGTGFNSPLHF TGTGCCAGCAGGTACACCGGGACAGGGTTTAATTCACCCCTCCACTTT
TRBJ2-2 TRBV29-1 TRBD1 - CSNYARTGKEGAGELFF TGCAGCAATTACGCTCGGACAGGTAAAGAAGGGGCCGGGGAGCTGTTTTTT
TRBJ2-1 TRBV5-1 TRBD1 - CASSSQGRSYNEQFF TGCGCCAGCAGCTCACAGGGGCGGTCCTACAATGAGCAGTTCTTC
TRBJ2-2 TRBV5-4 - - CASSKGLTPGELFF TGTGCCAGCAGCAAGGGACTGACCCCCGGGGAGCTGTTTTTT
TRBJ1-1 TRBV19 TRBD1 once CASSIRQGGTEAFF TGTGCCAGTAGTATTCGACAGGGTGGCACTGAAGCTTTCTTT
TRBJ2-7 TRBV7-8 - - CASSRTGPNEQYF TGTGCCAGCTCGCGCACAGGGCCCAACGAGCAGTACTTC
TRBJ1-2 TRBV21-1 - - CASSKGDRGYGYTF TGTGCCAGCAGCAAAGGGGACAGGGGATATGGCTACACCTTC
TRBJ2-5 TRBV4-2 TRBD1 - CASSQMQGARGETQYF TGTGCCAGCAGCCAAATGCAGGGGGCGCGAGGAGAGACCCAGTACTTC
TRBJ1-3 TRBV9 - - CASSVDSAGNTIYF TGTGCCAGCAGCGTAGACTCTGCGGGAAACACCATATATTTT
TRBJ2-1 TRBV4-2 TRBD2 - CASSQDWRGGGEQFF TGTGCCAGCAGCCAAGATTGGCGGGGGGGTGGTGAGCAGTTCTTC
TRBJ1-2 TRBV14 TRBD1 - CASSQVQGAVYGYTF TGTGCCAGCAGCCAAGTACAGGGGGCAGTCTATGGCTACACCTTC
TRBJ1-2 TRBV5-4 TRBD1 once CASAMDRAAYGYTF TGTGCCAGCGCCATGGACAGGGCGGCCTATGGCTACACCTTC
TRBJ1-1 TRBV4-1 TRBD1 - CASSQGTGGYEAFF TGCGCCAGCAGCCAAGGGACAGGGGGTTATGAAGCTTTCTTT
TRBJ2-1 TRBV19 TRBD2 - CASSIRSPGLAGGMYNEQFF TGTGCCAGTAGTATACGGTCCCCGGGACTAGCGGGGGGGATGTACAATGAGCAGTTCTTC
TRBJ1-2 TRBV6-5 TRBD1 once CASSLRQGARGYTF TGTGCCAGCAGTTTAAGACAGGGGGCAAGAGGCTACACCTTC
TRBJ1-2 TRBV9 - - CASSPPAGGYGYTF TGTGCCAGCAGCCCTCCAGCGGGAGGCTATGGCTACACCTTC
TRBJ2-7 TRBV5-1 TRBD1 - CASSMSDRGYEQYF TGCGCCAGCAGCATGTCGGACAGGGGCTACGAGCAGTACTTC